Below are 14 T cell receptor beta chains sequenced from a single sample in a study of type 1 regulatory T cells. Their antigens are not known. TCRdb passed the reads through MiXCR, listing each CDR3 protein once. Of more than 60,000 distinct CDR3 sequences in the sample, 55% to 65% were seen once. Sequencing was performed on cultured non-Tr1 T cells, either the whole culture or a sorted T cell fraction (not recorded which). These receptors all stem from a human donor in good health.

This clonotype has only one observation. The chain carries TRBV6-5 and TRBJ1-1, with D maybe TRBD1 (5 bases). The V end lost 6 bases, the J end lost 5 bases, and 16 bases lay between the germline ends. The CDR3 is made up of 14 amino acids. The germline V gene encodes CDR1 MNHEY and CDR2 SVGAGI. The CDR3, as DNA: TGTGCCAGCAGACCCCGCTGGGGGGAGACTGAAGCTTTCTTT. Protein: CASRPRWGETEAFF.

This clonotype was recorded a few times. The chain is built from TRBV2 and TRBJ1-1; 7 bases fit TRBD1. Germline loops: CDR1 SNHLY, CDR2 FYNNEI. Trimming took 5 bases from V and 3 from J; bases not matched to a gene: 3. CDR3 length: 13 residues. For the CDR3, the DNA is TGTGCCAGCAGTTACAGGGGAGACACTGAAGCTTTCTTT. It encodes CASSYRGDTEAFF.

The chain couples TRBV20-1 to TRBJ2-7; 7 bases line up with TRBD2. CDR1 is DFQATT and CDR2 is SNEGSKA in the germline V gene (reference sequence). V was pared by 7 bases and J by 2 bases, with 8 bases of the junction left unmatched. CDR3 size: 13 residues. CDR3: CSVRLAATYEQYF. Written as DNA, the CDR3 is TGCAGTGTTCGTCTAGCGGCCACCTACGAGCAGTACTTC.

V is TRBV6-2 or TRBV6-3 and J is TRBJ1-1; 10 bases are shared with TRBD1. The CDR3 loop spans 16 amino acids. Germline CDR1 MNHEY, CDR2 SVGEGT. V shed 6 bases and J 0 bases; nucleotides not matched to a gene: 7. CDR3 in amino acids: CASSPRTGGLNTEAFF. CDR3 nucleotides: TGTGCCAGCAGCCCTCGGACAGGGGGTTTGAACACTGAAGCTTTCTTT.

A word on this clonotype: A much larger clonotype is one base distant, so this may be a read error. The chain combines TRBV4-2 with TRBJ2-3, with D perhaps TRBD2 (6 bases). The CDR3 sequence is 16 residues long. Germline CDR1 is LGHNA and CDR2 is YNFKEQ. Here the CDR3 reads CASSQGGRLGTDTRYF. The CDR3 nucleotides are TGTGCCAGCAGCCAAGGGGGGAGACTAGGCACAGATACGCGGTATTTT.

The genes are TRBV19 and TRBJ2-1; a possible D gene is TRBD2 (6 bases). CDR3 size: 13 residues. Germline assignment: CDR1 LNHDA and CDR2 SQIVND (reference sequence). Trimming left V 3 bases short and J 8 bases short, with 11 bases between. CDR3 protein: CASSIREYDEQFF. CDR3 coding DNA: TGTGCCAGTAGTATCCGGGAGTACGATGAGCAGTTCTTC.

V and J are TRBV27 and TRBJ1-2; a possible D gene is TRBD1 (5 bases). The CDR3 length is 15 residues. Trimming took 6 bases from V and 6 from J, leaving 20 bases between them. Per germline, CDR1 MNHEY and CDR2 SMNVEV (reference sequence). CDR3 residues: CASRGDLGGSHGYTF. The CDR3 DNA reads TGTGCCAGCAGGGGGGATTTGGGGGGATCGCATGGCTACACCTTC.

The rearrangement links TRBV7-2 to TRBJ2-5; no definite D call. The ends were cut back, 4 bases at V and 5 bases at J, with 17 bases in the middle. This CDR3 has 15 residues. Germline V gene sequence: CDR1 SGHTA, CDR2 FQGNSA. The DNA for the CDR3 is TGTGCCAGCAGCTCCCAACCAATCCCCCTGGAGACCCAGTACTTC. Amino acids: CASSSQPIPLETQYF.

The chain recombines TRBV7-8 with TRBJ2-1; 7 bases map to TRBD2. The V gene's germline CDR1 is SGHVS and CDR2 FQNEAQ. After removal of 8 bases from V and 9 bases from J, the junction contained 16 bases not matched to a gene. The CDR3 contains 15 residues. The CDR3 nucleotides read TGTGCCAGCGCCGGGGAGGGAGGGCCCCATCCTGAGCAGTTCTTC. Translated, it gives CASAGEGGPHPEQFF.

The chain is built from TRBV29-1 and TRBJ2-2; TRBD2 matches 11 bases. CDR1 is SQVTM, CDR2 ANQGSEA, per germline. Trimming at V came to 7 bases and at J to 6 bases, leaving 13 bases not matched to a gene. The length of the CDR3 is 16 residues. The CDR3 is CSAHTTSGSLSGELFF. Here the CDR3 DNA reads TGCAGCGCTCATACTACTAGCGGGAGTCTATCCGGGGAGCTGTTTTTT.

This clonotype was observed a handful of times. The gene calls are TRBV20-1 and TRBJ1-2, with 7 bases fitting TRBD1. CDR1 and CDR2 from the germline V gene are DFQATT and SNEGSKA (reference sequence). CDR3 length: 14 residues. V gave up 1 base and J gave up 4 bases; unmatched junction bases: 6. Here the CDR3 DNA reads TGCAGTGCTAGAGCGGACAGGCTCCCCTATGGCTACACCTTC. It codes for CSARADRLPYGYTF.

The chain joins TRBV6-5 to TRBJ2-5; TRBD2 aligns across 8 bases. Germline V gene lookup returns CDR1 MNHEY and CDR2 SVGAGI. V lost 2 bases, J lost 4 bases, and 3 bases stayed unmatched. The CDR3 runs 14 residues. The CDR3 sequence: CASSYTGGRETQYF. The CDR3 nucleotides read TGTGCCAGCAGTTACACGGGAGGGCGAGAGACCCAGTACTTC.

This chain links TRBV7-2 with TRBJ2-1, with D tentatively TRBD2 (6 bases). Germline loops: CDR1 SGHTA, CDR2 FQGNSA. V dropped 4 bases and J dropped 4 bases, with 14 bases sitting between them. The CDR3 extends over 15 amino acids. The CDR3 loop is CASSWEKGLYNEQFF. In nucleotides, the CDR3 is TGTGCCAGCAGCTGGGAGAAAGGACTATACAATGAGCAGTTCTTC.

This clonotype was observed a handful of times. This chain connects TRBV5-1 to TRBJ2-1; the D gene is possibly TRBD2 (5 bases). V was pared by 1 base and J by 5 bases, with 13 bases between. CDR3 length equals 15 residues. CDR1 and CDR2 (germline): SGHRS, YFSETQ. CDR3 sequence (DNA): TGCGCCAGCAGCTTGAGCGGAAGTACCCACAATGAGCAGTTCTTC. It is translated as CASSLSGSTHNEQFF.